This T cell receptor (beta chain) stems from a study of shared clonotypes between healthy human individuals. General observations from the study: Researchers found naive subsets generally carried larger estimated richness than memory subsets. Approximately 5.4% of naive CD4 clonotypes were common to a handful of donors. Investigators expected sequencing depth to affect clonotype sharing among donors.

With regard to this clone: The antigen is unknown.

Between the trimmed V and J ends, which lost 1 base and 4 bases, there was a span of 9 bases. Germline V gene sequence: CDR1 MGHRA, CDR2 YSYEKL. CDR3 length equals 14 residues. Assay: immunoSEQ multiplex PCR; the TCRdb copy retains only in-frame clones and omits some. This table holds about 650,000 clones, 95% found once. CD45RO-negative cells were positively selected for CCR7, leaving out terminally differentiated effector memory CD45RA+ cells. This receptor was identified in a woman younger than 45 in good health. The sequencing input was naive CD8+ T cells sorted from blood. V is TRBV4-1 and J is TRBJ2-3, with a possible D match to TRBD2 (6 bases). Written as DNA, the CDR3 is TGCGCCAGCAGCCAAGCGCGGGACCCAGATACGCAGTATTTT. This encodes CASSQARDPDTQYF.